This T cell receptor (beta chain) was captured by sequencing in a study of cytotoxic CD8 clonotypes in ibrutinib-treated CLL. About the study: Once patients had received a median 12 months of treatment, range 6 to 36, response samples were obtained. Per sample, productive templates averaged around 260,000 and productive rearrangements averaged around 94,000.

General observations from the study: Among the clonotypes, public ones were uncommon and contracted or held stable on treatment. Upon ibrutinib response clonality rose, and upon progression it fell back toward baseline.

As for this clone: Its specificity is not known.

Here immunoSEQ multiplex PCR was the method, and the copy in TCRdb shows in-frame clones only, minus some. The sample comprises about 250,000 clones, under 75% of which are singletons, and over 15% rests with the top ten. Looked up from germline, CDR1 is SGDLS and CDR2 is YYNGEE. The CDR3 is 15 amino acids. V gave up 4 bases and J gave up 4 bases, with 17 bases separating them. This receptor was taken from a human donor with chronic lymphocytic leukemia. This specimen consisted of PBMCs, obtained after 24 months of ibrutinib treatment. The J gene is TRBJ2-5, the V gene TRBV9; D not certain. The CDR3 region is CASSPHWGNGETQYF. Written as DNA, the CDR3 is TGTGCCAGCAGCCCCCATTGGGGTAACGGAGAGACCCAGTACTTC. Full variable domain (outside the CDR3, taken from reference TRBV9 and TRBJ2-5): DSGVTQTPKHLITATGQRVTLRCSPRSGDLSVYWYQQSLDQGLQFLIQYYNGEERAKGNILERFSAQQFPDLHSELNLSSLELGDSALYFCASSPHWGNGETQYFGPGTRLLVL.